Listed here are 27 T cell receptor beta chains from one sample, sequenced in a study of response to subunit inactivated influenza vaccine. TCRdb independently ran MiXCR on the RT-PCR reads; one entry per CDR3 protein. The data show about 570,000 distinct CDR3 sequences, approximately 11% seen once. These same records also appear under a second study, on T cells expressing NK-cell markers. From that study: The cDNA for TCR beta came from 5'RACE template switching with UMIs.

The source material was PBMCs from blood, sampled on the day of vaccination. The receptors originated from a man aged 45-65 years who received an inactivated influenza vaccine.

Many counts were recorded for this clonotype. This rearrangement joins TRBV12-3 or TRBV12-4 to TRBJ1-3; no definite D call. V lost 3 bases and J 2 bases, leaving 8 bases between the germline ends. The CDR3 is made up of 14 amino acids. This CDR3 reads CASSFFQPGNTIYF. CDR3 bases: TGTGCCAGCAGTTTTTTCCAGCCTGGAAACACCATATATTTT.

This clonotype was detected a few times. An end of the junction differs from the germline gene, which may be a read error. The rearrangement uses TRBV6-5 and TRBJ2-1; D ambiguous. CDR3 size: 13 residues. Germline CDR1 is MNHEY and CDR2 is SVGAGI. CDR3 region: CASGYSPGNEQFF. The CDR3 DNA is TGTGCCAGCGGTTACTCGCCCGGCAATGAGCAGTTCTTC.

There are a few counts of this clonotype. The chain is built from TRBV4-3 and TRBJ1-1; D ambiguous. The length of the CDR3 is 15 residues. Looked up from germline, CDR1 is LGHNA and CDR2 is YSLEER. Trimming removed 0 bases at V and 1 base at J, with 9 bases between. CDR3 in DNA: TGCGCCAGCAGCCAAGATCTACAGCGGAACACTGAAGCTTTCTTT. Amino acids: CASSQDLQRNTEAFF.

This sequence joins TRBV28 and TRBJ2-3; D remains ambiguous. CDR3 size: 12 residues. V was shortened by 2 bases and J by 5 bases, with 5 bases between the two germline ends. The germline V gene has CDR1 MDHEN and CDR2 SYDVKM. The CDR3, as DNA: TGTGCCAGCAGTTTACTGGAAGATACGCAGTATTTT. Its translation: CASSLLEDTQYF.

The rearrangement joins TRBV12-3 or TRBV12-4 to TRBJ2-5; possibly TRBD2 for D (5 bases). There are 15 residues in the CDR3. Between the trimmed V and J ends, which lost 7 bases and 4 bases, there was a span of 19 bases. In DNA, the CDR3 is TGTGCCAGCACCCAAAGACTGGACGGAGGAGAGACCCAGTACTTC. Its translation: CASTQRLDGGETQYF.

This clonotype was seen more than once but under ten times. The CDR3, as DNA: TGTGCCAGCAGCGTAGTTGCTGAAGCTTTCTTT. It codes for CASSVVAEAFF. This chain links TRBV9 with TRBJ1-1, with D uncertain. The V end was cut by 0 bases, the J end by 6 bases, with 3 bases between. Germline CDR1 reads SGDLS; CDR2 reads YYNGEE. The CDR3 covers 11 residues.

Ten or more counts support this clonotype. This chain connects TRBV12-3 or TRBV12-4 to TRBJ1-4; weak D call: TRBD1 (5 bases). The V end was cut by 5 bases, the J end by 0 bases, with 7 bases between. The CDR3 consists of 14 residues. CDR3 region: CASSTTATNEKLFF. CDR3 in DNA: TGTGCCAGCAGTACGACAGCAACTAATGAAAAACTGTTTTTT.

The chain links TRBV12-3 or TRBV12-4 to TRBJ2-3, with D possibly TRBD2 on 5 matching bases. CDR3 size: 15 residues. Trimming took off 3 bases at V and 2 bases at J, with 12 bases between the two ends. This CDR3 reads CASSFSVTNTDTQYF. Written as DNA, the CDR3 is TGTGCCAGCAGTTTTAGCGTTACAAACACAGATACGCAGTATTTT.

This clonotype came up a few times. Since a much larger clone is just one base distant, this may be a read error. This sequence joins TRBV7-9 and TRBJ2-2, with 8 nucleotides matching TRBD1. J was trimmed by 1 base and V by 3 bases; bases with no gene match: 4. Germline CDR1 is SEHNR and CDR2 is FQNEAQ (reference sequence). CDR3 size: 16 residues. The CDR3 DNA sequence: TGTGCCAGCAGCTTGGCCGGGACAGGGAACACCGGGGAGCTGTTTTTT. This gives the protein CASSLAGTGNTGELFF. Looking up the rest from reference TRBV7-9 and TRBJ2-2 gives the full variable domain: DTGVSQNPRHKITKRGQNVTFRCDPISEHNRLYWYRQTLGQGPEFLTYFQNEAQLEKSRLLSDRFSAERPKGSFSTLEIQRTEQGDSAMYLCASSLAGTGNTGELFFGEGSRLTVL.

The V gene is TRBV14, the J gene TRBJ2-4, with 9 bases identical to TRBD1. In germline, CDR1 is SGHDN, CDR2 FVKESK. This CDR3 region has 17 residues. The V segment lost 4 bases and the J segment 4 bases; nucleotides outside the gene matches: 11. Here the CDR3 DNA reads TGTGCCAGCAGCCGGAAGAGACCGGGACAGGGAAAAAACATTCAGTACTTC. Translated, it gives CASSRKRPGQGKNIQYF.

This chain joins TRBV29-1 and TRBJ2-1; TRBD1 or TRBD2 may be the D gene (5 bases each). The CDR3 spans 14 residues. Looked up from germline, CDR1 is SQVTM and CDR2 is ANQGSEA. V lost 0 bases and J lost 4, with 10 bases in between. This CDR3 is CSVEEGREYNEQFF. CDR3 bases: TGCAGCGTTGAAGAGGGACGCGAGTACAATGAGCAGTTCTTC.

This chain connects TRBV7-2 to TRBJ2-7, with D hard to call. Trimming took 1 base from V and 4 from J, leaving 8 bases between them. The CDR3 length is 13 residues. In germline, CDR1 is SGHTA, CDR2 FQGNSA. The CDR3 region has the DNA TGTGCCAGCAGCTTAGAACGGTTATACGAGCAGTACTTC. Protein sequence: CASSLERLYEQYF.

The sample holds a few counts of this clonotype. The J gene is TRBJ2-1, the V gene TRBV15; D gene ambiguous. The V gene lost 3 bases and the J gene lost 7 bases, with 13 bases spanning the gap. The germline gives CDR1 LNHNV, CDR2 YYDKDF (reference sequence). CDR3 length: 14 residues. CDR3 sequence (DNA): TGTGCCACCAGCAGGTTAGGGCCTGAAAATGAGCAGTTCTTC. Protein: CATSRLGPENEQFF.

In its sample, this clonotype was seen a few times. The chain recombines TRBV6-2 or TRBV6-3 with TRBJ2-1; 10 bases are shared with TRBD1. The CDR3 runs to 16 residues. Germline assignment: CDR1 MNHEY and CDR2 SVGEGT. V dropped 5 bases and J dropped 4; count of bases not matched to a gene: 8. CDR3 protein: CASSTRQGALYNEQFF. The CDR3 coding sequence is TGTGCCAGCAGTACCAGACAGGGGGCACTTTACAATGAGCAGTTCTTC.

This clonotype was seen a handful of times. The V call is TRBV20-1, the J call TRBJ2-3; D not certain. This CDR3 region has 15 residues. The germline V gene has CDR1 DFQATT and CDR2 SNEGSKA (reference sequence). V lost 3 bases and J lost 1, with 14 bases in between. CDR3 protein: CSASMQTAGTDTQYF. Here the CDR3 DNA reads TGCAGTGCTAGTATGCAAACCGCTGGCACAGATACGCAGTATTTT.

This clonotype appeared a few times. J is TRBJ2-7 and V is TRBV29-1, with a possible D match to TRBD2 (5 bases). Germline lookup yields CDR1 SQVTM and CDR2 ANQGSEA. The CDR3 covers 12 residues. Trimming shortened V by 4 bases and J by 5 bases, and 12 bases separated the two germline ends. The CDR3 region has the DNA TGCAGCGTTGGAGAGGGTTCCCACGAGCAGTACTTC. It translates to CSVGEGSHEQYF.

At least ten counts were recorded for this clonotype. The CDR3 region is CATNPGTGSYEQYF. The CDR3 DNA sequence: TGTGCCACGAACCCCGGGACAGGTTCCTACGAGCAGTACTTC. V is TRBV10-3 and J is TRBJ2-7, with TRBD1 matching over 8 bases. CDR1 ENHRY and CDR2 SYGVKD come from the germline V gene. After removal of 10 bases from V and 1 base from J, the junction contained 9 bases not matched to a gene. The CDR3 consists of 14 residues.

The chain is built from TRBV5-6 and TRBJ2-5, with a weak D call TRBD1 (6 bases). Germline CDR1 reads SGHDT; CDR2 reads YYEEEE. The CDR3 extends over 15 amino acids. Trimming took off 1 base at V and 5 bases at J, with 15 bases between the two ends. Here the CDR3 reads CASSLQGPGRETQYF. DNA of the CDR3: TGTGCCAGCAGCTTGCAGGGGCCGGGCAGGGAGACCCAGTACTTC.

This clonotype has a handful of counts. The V call is TRBV6-2 or TRBV6-3, the J call TRBJ1-1, with no clear D. V lost 0 bases, J lost 3 bases, and 11 bases lay in between. Germline V gives CDR1 MNHEY, CDR2 SVGEGT. The CDR3 contains 15 residues. DNA of the CDR3: TGTGCCAGCAGTTACTCGAGTACCAGACACACTGAAGCTTTCTTT. This codes for CASSYSSTRHTEAFF.

J is TRBJ2-6 and V is TRBV7-2; 9 positions agree with TRBD2. The germline CDR1 and CDR2 sequences are SGHTA and FQGNSA. Trimming cost V 4 bases and J 4 bases; bases outside gene matches: 8. The CDR3 has 17 residues. CDR3 sequence reads: CASSSLAGGFGANVLTF. CDR3 sequence (DNA): TGTGCCAGCAGCTCACTAGCGGGTGGGTTCGGGGCCAACGTCCTGACTTTC.

The chain carries TRBV20-1 and TRBJ2-7; 9 nucleotides agree with TRBD1. The CDR3 is 14 residues long. V shed 3 bases, J shed 6 bases, and the junction held 9 bases outside the gene matches. Germline V gene data show CDR1 as DFQATT and CDR2 as SNEGSKA (reference sequence). CDR3 DNA sequence: TGCAGTGCTAGTCCCCGGGACAGGGTGGCCGAGCAGTACTTC. It codes for CSASPRDRVAEQYF.

Only a few counts were recorded for this clonotype. The V and J genes are TRBV5-1 and TRBJ2-2; 11 bases line up with TRBD1. The germline CDR1 and CDR2 sequences are SGHRS and YFSETQ. With 5 bases clipped from V and 7 bases from J, the junction kept 10 bases outside the gene matches. There are 16 residues in the CDR3. In DNA form, the CDR3 reads TGCGCCAGCAGTTCTAGGACAGGGGGCTTCGGCGGGGAGCTGTTTTTT. Translating it yields CASSSRTGGFGGELFF.

Worth noting for this clonotype: A clone one base away is much larger, so this may be a read error. V gene TRBV5-1 combines with J gene TRBJ2-1; 9 nucleotides align to TRBD2. The length of the CDR3 is 19 residues. Germline V gene data show CDR1 as SGHRS and CDR2 as YFSETQ. CDR3 DNA: TGCGCCATCAGCTTGGCTGGGACTAGCAGCGCCATGATCAGTTTTGAGCAGTTCTTC. Encoded protein: CAISLAGTSSAMISFEQFF.

The gene calls are TRBV12-3 or TRBV12-4 and TRBJ1-2; D remains unclear. Trimming stripped 3 bases from V and 8 bases from J, with 10 bases between. This CDR3 has 12 amino acids. CDR3 loop: CASSLRGSGYTF. The CDR3, as DNA: TGTGCCAGCAGTTTGCGAGGCAGCGGCTACACCTTC.

The table lists this clonotype with a few counts. This chain joins TRBV6-1 and TRBJ1-5; D might be TRBD1 (6 bases). CDR1 and CDR2 (germline): MNHNS, SASEGT. The CDR3 spans 13 residues. Trimming took 7 bases from V and 7 from J, leaving 14 bases between them. CDR3: CASKRTAGQPQHF. The CDR3 DNA reads as TGTGCCAGCAAAAGGACAGCGGGACAGCCCCAGCATTTT.

This clonotype showed up just a few times. CDR3 protein: CASSLTVSLPTYNEQFF. DNA of the CDR3: TGTGCCAGCAGCTTAACAGTCTCCCTACCCACCTACAATGAGCAGTTCTTC. The chain recombines TRBV7-9 with TRBJ2-1; D gene uncertain. Between the trimmed V and J ends, which lost 2 bases and 2 bases, there was a span of 16 bases. The CDR3 spans 17 residues. Germline V CDR1 and CDR2: SEHNR, FQNEAQ (reference sequence).

This clonotype has just a few counts. The J gene is TRBJ2-3, the V gene TRBV12-3 or TRBV12-4, with 7 bases matching TRBD2. V was clipped by 3 bases and J by 6 bases; unmatched bases: 6. The CDR3 extends over 14 amino acids. The CDR3 loop reads CASSFSGEEDTQYF. The CDR3 DNA follows: TGTGCCAGCAGTTTCAGCGGGGAAGAGGATACGCAGTATTTT.